Each of the 27 T cell receptor beta chains below was sequenced from the same sample in a study of long-term antiretroviral therapy in people with HIV. Survey-level resolution applied to immunoSEQ assay v3.0. Using immunoSEQ multiplex PCR, the repertoire was profiled, and TCRdb retains in-frame clones only, with some absent. The sample comprises about 22,000 clones, more than 75% of which are singletons, and around 6.8% rests with the top ten. Specimen: unsorted PBMCs, collected 1.8 years before starting antiretroviral therapy. The receptors were sampled from a woman aged 25 to 45 with HIV.

The V call is TRBV20-1, the J call TRBJ1-1; D gene uncertain. CDR1 DFQATT and CDR2 SNEGSKA come from the germline V gene (reference sequence). The V end lost 6 bases, the J end lost 1 base, and 6 bases lay between the germline ends. The CDR3 runs to 11 residues. The CDR3 sequence is CSASQNTEAFF. The CDR3 DNA is TGCAGTGCATCCCAGAACACTGAAGCTTTCTTT.

The chain links TRBV6-6 to TRBJ2-5, with D uncertain. Germline V gives CDR1 MNHNY, CDR2 SVGAGI (reference sequence). The length of the CDR3 is 13 residues. Trimming removed 4 bases from V and 0 bases from J, with 6 bases in between. The CDR3 here is CASSSRNQETQYF. Here the CDR3 DNA reads TGTGCCAGCAGTTCCCGAAACCAAGAGACCCAGTACTTC.

The genes are TRBV6-1 and TRBJ2-3; D not resolved. Deletions cut 0 bases from V and 7 bases from J, with 17 bases between. The CDR3 spans 16 residues. From germline, CDR1 is MNHNS and CDR2 SASEGT. Here the CDR3 reads CASSEATNQPGHTQYF. CDR3 nucleotide sequence: TGTGCCAGCAGTGAAGCGACGAATCAGCCCGGGCATACGCAGTATTTT.

This chain joins TRBV30 and TRBJ1-1; 8 nucleotides agree with TRBD1. In germline, CDR1 is GTSNPN, CDR2 SVGIG (reference sequence). J was trimmed by 0 bases and V by 2 bases; bases with no gene match: 2. This CDR3 is built from 14 residues. CDR3 sequence (DNA): TGTGCCTGGAGTATGACAGGGGTGAACACTGAAGCTTTCTTT. Amino acids: CAWSMTGVNTEAFF.

The chain employs TRBV9 and TRBJ2-1, with TRBD1 matching 9 bases. Germline CDR1 and CDR2: SGDLS and YYNGEE. The CDR3 runs 15 residues. V shed 2 bases, J shed 4 bases, and the junction held 4 bases outside the gene matches. CDR3 sequence: CASSVTGTGYNEQFF. CDR3 in DNA: TGTGCCAGCAGCGTCACCGGGACAGGGTACAATGAGCAGTTCTTC.

The J gene is TRBJ2-1, the V gene TRBV6-5; unclear D gene. CDR3 length equals 12 residues. V lost 6 bases and J lost 4, with 7 bases in between. CDR1 is MNHEY, CDR2 SVGAGI, per germline. Written as DNA, the CDR3 is TGTGCCAGCAGGGGTCAATACAATGAGCAGTTCTTC. Amino acid sequence: CASRGQYNEQFF.

The J gene is TRBJ1-1, the V gene TRBV29-1; D is unclear. Trimming stripped 3 bases from V and 2 bases from J, with 7 bases between. Germline-derived CDR1 and CDR2 are SQVTM and ANQGSEA. This CDR3 region has 12 residues. The DNA for the CDR3 is TGCAGCGTTGATGTCCGTAACACTGAAGCTTTCTTT. Residues: CSVDVRNTEAFF.

The table lists this clone with a few counts. V and J are TRBV7-3 and TRBJ1-2, with D possibly being TRBD1 (5 bases). This CDR3 comprises 15 residues. V lost 2 bases and J 4 bases, leaving 14 bases between the germline ends. Looked up from germline, CDR1 is SGHTA and CDR2 is FQGTGA. CDR3 residues: CASSLRDRISYGYTF. DNA for the CDR3: TGTGCCAGCAGCTTACGGGACCGAATCTCCTATGGCTACACCTTC.

This chain joins TRBV5-1 and TRBJ2-3; D not certain. This CDR3 comprises 15 residues. Germline CDR1 reads SGHRS; CDR2 reads YFSETQ. V shed 3 bases and J shed 1 base, with 12 bases lying between them. CDR3: CASSSRLAGTDTQYF. The CDR3 DNA reads TGCGCCAGCAGCTCACGTTTGGCCGGCACAGATACGCAGTATTTT.

The chain has TRBV7-2 and TRBJ2-3; D possibly uses TRBD1 or TRBD2 (5 bases each). Germline loops: CDR1 SGHTA, CDR2 FQGNSA. Trimming cost V 1 base and J 1 base, with 9 bases left between them. The CDR3 contains 15 residues. The CDR3 spells CASSLDGARTDTQYF. CDR3 sequence (DNA): TGTGCCAGCAGCTTAGACGGGGCCCGCACAGATACGCAGTATTTT.

This chain connects TRBV15 to TRBJ2-5, with 7 bases identical to TRBD2. Germline V gives CDR1 LNHNV, CDR2 YYDKDF (reference sequence). After removal of 0 bases from V and 4 bases from J, the junction contained 14 bases not matched to a gene. The CDR3 is 18 amino acids. Here the CDR3 reads CATSRDYEQVAGVETQYF. The DNA of the CDR3 is TGTGCCACCAGCAGAGATTACGAGCAGGTCGCGGGGGTAGAGACCCAGTACTTC.

The V gene is TRBV7-2, the J gene TRBJ1-4; D unresolved. V was trimmed by 4 bases and J by 11 bases, leaving 14 bases between them. CDR3 size: 13 residues. Per the germline V gene, CDR1 is SGHTA and CDR2 is FQGNSA. The CDR3 nucleotides read TGTGCCAGCAGCTCGTCCAAGGGCGGGAAACTGTTTTTT. Translated: CASSSSKGGKLFF.

The chain carries TRBV7-9 and TRBJ1-2, with 9 bases matching TRBD1. V gave up 2 bases and J gave up 6 bases; unmatched junction bases: 7. The CDR3 has 15 amino acids. Germline loops: CDR1 SEHNR, CDR2 FQNEAQ (reference sequence). The CDR3 nucleotides read TGTGCCAGCAGCTTATGGGACAGGGACCCCCATGGCTACACCTTC. Protein: CASSLWDRDPHGYTF. The whole variable domain, remainder taken from reference TRBV7-9 and TRBJ1-2, is DTGVSQNPRHKITKRGQNVTFRCDPISEHNRLYWYRQTLGQGPEFLTYFQNEAQLEKSRLLSDRFSAERPKGSFSTLEIQRTEQGDSAMYLCASSLWDRDPHGYTFGSGTRLTVV.

The chain links TRBV7-3 to TRBJ2-6; D may be TRBD1 (6 bases). Germline lookup yields CDR1 SGHTA and CDR2 FQGTGA. This CDR3 is 15 amino acids long. Trimming stripped 3 bases from V and 0 bases from J, with 6 bases between. The DNA for the CDR3 is TGTGCCAGCAGCTTGGACAGCTCTGGGGCCAACGTCCTGACTTTC. Its translation is CASSLDSSGANVLTF.

The chain employs TRBV13 and TRBJ1-3, with D uncertain. Germline assignment: CDR1 PRHDT and CDR2 FYEKMQ (reference sequence). The CDR3 has 15 amino acids. V was pared by 5 bases and J by 4 bases, with 15 bases between. Written as DNA, the CDR3 is TGTGCCAGCAGCCTCCATGTCTGGACGGGAAACACCATATATTTT. Its translation is CASSLHVWTGNTIYF.

This sequence joins TRBV30 and TRBJ2-2; 12 nucleotides align to TRBD2. The V gene's germline CDR1 is GTSNPN and CDR2 SVGIG (reference sequence). The trim removed 4 bases at V and 4 bases at J, leaving 7 bases unmatched. CDR3 length: 16 amino acids. This CDR3 is CAWTSGGAVGTGELFF. The CDR3 DNA reads as TGTGCCTGGACTAGCGGGGGGGCCGTGGGCACCGGGGAGCTGTTTTTT.

This chain links TRBV6-6 with TRBJ1-1; TRBD1 might be the D (5 bases). The V end lost 2 bases, the J end lost 1 base, and 11 bases lay between the germline ends. The CDR3 has 15 residues. Germline lookup yields CDR1 MNHNY and CDR2 SVGAGI (reference sequence). This chain's CDR3 is CASSYPGRPNTEAFF. Here the CDR3 DNA reads TGTGCCAGCAGTTACCCGGGACGGCCGAACACTGAAGCTTTCTTT.

CDR3 in amino acids: CSVLQPYYGYTF. The CDR3 DNA reads TGCAGCGTTCTACAGCCATACTATGGCTACACCTTC. The chain employs TRBV29-1 and TRBJ1-2; no clear D. Trimming cost V 5 bases and J 3 bases, with 10 bases left between them. Germline V CDR1 and CDR2: SQVTM, ANQGSEA. The CDR3 spans 12 residues.

The V and J genes are TRBV5-1 and TRBJ1-1, with a possible D match to TRBD1 (5 bases). The CDR3 extends over 14 amino acids. The ends were cut back, 1 base at V and 2 bases at J, with 9 bases in the middle. Germline CDR1 SGHRS, CDR2 YFSETQ. The CDR3 here is CASSLMGDNTEAFF. DNA for the CDR3: TGCGCCAGCAGCTTGATGGGGGACAACACTGAAGCTTTCTTT.

A remark on this clone: Other DNA sequences in this specimen translate into the identical CDR3. This rearrangement joins TRBV5-1 to TRBJ1-2, with D hard to call. V lost 0 bases, J lost 2 bases, and 8 bases lay in between. The germline gives CDR1 SGHRS, CDR2 YFSETQ. The CDR3 covers 14 residues. The CDR3 DNA is TGCGCCAGCAGCTTGGGTCCGGGAAACTATGGCTACACCTTC. The encoded protein is CASSLGPGNYGYTF.

V is TRBV7-2 and J is TRBJ2-5, with 8 bases identical to TRBD1. V shed 4 bases and J 5 bases; nucleotides not matched to a gene: 6. Germline lookup yields CDR1 SGHTA and CDR2 FQGNSA. This CDR3 is built from 14 residues. The CDR3 spells CASSSTGGRETQYF. The CDR3 bases are TGTGCCAGCAGCTCCACAGGGGGGCGGGAGACCCAGTACTTC.

J is TRBJ2-7 and V is TRBV30; D gene unclear. The CDR3 has 15 amino acids. V lost 2 bases and J 0 bases, leaving 14 bases between the germline ends. CDR1 and CDR2 (germline): GTSNPN, SVGIG (reference sequence). DNA for the CDR3: TGTGCCTGGAGTTCGGTAGGGATGACCTCCTACGAGCAGTACTTC. This codes for CAWSSVGMTSYEQYF.

DNA of the CDR3: TGTGCCAGCAGCGAAAGAGGACAGGGGTCTAATGAAAAACTGTTTTTT. It translates to CASSERGQGSNEKLFF. This chain joins TRBV9 and TRBJ1-4; 9 bases are a match to TRBD1. V lost 3 bases, J lost 3 bases, and 6 bases stayed unmatched. Germline V gene lookup returns CDR1 SGDLS and CDR2 YYNGEE. The CDR3 extends over 16 amino acids.

The rearrangement joins TRBV2 to TRBJ2-3, with unresolved D. The V gene's germline CDR1 is SNHLY and CDR2 FYNNEI. The V end was cut by 3 bases, the J end by 6 bases, with 4 bases between. This CDR3 is built from 11 residues. The CDR3 sequence: CASSEGDTQYF. For the CDR3, the DNA is TGTGCCAGCAGTGAGGGGGATACGCAGTATTTT. Looking up the rest from reference TRBV2 and TRBJ2-3 gives the full variable domain: EPEVTQTPSHQVTQMGQEVILRCVPISNHLYFYWYRQILGQKVEFLVSFYNNEISEKSEIFDDQFSVERPDGSNFTLKIRSTKLEDSAMYFCASSEGDTQYFGPGTRLTVL.

V gene TRBV6-6 combines with J gene TRBJ2-3; unclear D gene. The CDR3 contains 13 residues. The V gene's germline CDR1 is MNHNY and CDR2 SVGAGI (reference sequence). The V end lost 6 bases, the J end lost 5 bases, and 12 bases lay between the germline ends. The CDR3 protein is CASRRSGVDTQYF. CDR3 DNA: TGTGCCAGCAGACGAAGTGGTGTAGATACGCAGTATTTT.

The chain joins TRBV2 to TRBJ1-3; D ambiguous. V gave up 4 bases and J gave up 3 bases, with 7 bases separating them. The CDR3 sequence is 13 residues long. Germline V gene sequence: CDR1 SNHLY, CDR2 FYNNEI. Here the CDR3 DNA reads TGTGCCAGCAGTGCAGAGGTTGGAAACACCATATATTTT. Translated, it gives CASSAEVGNTIYF.

V usage is TRBV19 and J usage is TRBJ2-5, with TRBD1 matching over 9 bases. V lost 7 bases to trimming and J lost 5 bases; unmatched junction nucleotides: 11. The CDR3 length is 15 residues. Germline-derived CDR1 and CDR2 are LNHDA and SQIVND (reference sequence). The CDR3 region has the DNA TGTGCCAGTATGGGTAGGACAGGGGCGGGGGAGACCCAGTACTTC. Its translation: CASMGRTGAGETQYF. Supplemented by reference TRBV19 and TRBJ2-5, the full variable domain reads DGGITQSPKYLFRKEGQNVTLSCEQNLNHDAMYWYRQDPGQGLRLIYYSQIVNDFQKGDIAEGYSVSREKKESFPLTVTSAQKNPTAFYLCASMGRTGAGETQYFGPGTRLLVL.